The entry that follows covers one T cell receptor beta chain sequence. Its target is not known. This CDR3 has 17 residues. V gave up 8 bases and J gave up 0 bases, with 19 bases separating them. Germline V CDR1 and CDR2: MNHEY, SMNVEV (reference sequence). The data originate from a study of long-term antiretroviral therapy in people with HIV. Findings and limits, study-wide: Once patients were on ART, diversity went higher but still fell short of transplant donor controls.

Runs used v3.0 of the immunoSEQ assay and were done at survey level. Sequencing of each sample targeted roughly 35,000-55,000 T-cell genomes. The data were produced by immunoSEQ multiplex PCR, yet TCRdb's version contains in-frame clones alone and is incomplete. Of 14,000 or so clones listed, around four fifths are singletons. This rearrangement joins TRBV27 to TRBJ1-4; possible D gene TRBD1, 5 bases. Sample: unsorted PBMCs, taken 1.8 years before starting antiretroviral therapy. The clonotype originates from a woman aged 40 to 50 with HIV. CDR3 region: CASYRGRANATNEKLFF. In DNA form, the CDR3 reads TGTGCCAGCTATAGGGGACGGGCGAATGCAACTAATGAAAAACTGTTTTTT.